This T cell receptor beta chain stems from a study of blood T cell repertoires in COVID-19 (dated by TCRdb to 2019 to 2021). As for the study more broadly: Samples covering the acute and convalescent phases of COVID-19 were provided by collaborators in the United States, Italy and Spain. Subjects who had been exposed to COVID-19, were actively infected with it, or had recovered from it provided the deeply sampled blood TCRbeta repertoires that made up the dataset. Where available, HLA class I and class II types were obtained from metadata supplied by the sample provider rather than from assay-based typing. The prospective study material was composed of cDNA or gDNA derived from T cells, B-cell-depleted T cells, or PBMCs. The repertoires were released in a freely available public database meant as a resource for research on the immune response to SARS-CoV-2. A de-identified subject ID, COVID-19 status, age in years and sex were almost always included in the sample metadata. The samples were drawn from the first 160 participants of the ongoing ImmuneRACE study and from 1,254 subjects provided by 6 global collaborators. Broader findings and caveats from the paper: Clinical and demographic metadata were provided uncurated, with the amount varying by source and participant.

TCRbeta CDR3 regions were amplified from genomic DNA by means of the immunoSEQ Assay, a bias-controlled multiplex PCR. The published analysis was carried out like this. Nucleated cell counts per sample were estimated from amplification of reference gene primers within the assay. Sequence reads were collapsed and filtered to measure the absolute abundance of every unique TCRbeta CDR3 rearrangement. For each sample, productive Simpson clonality was calculated as the square root of Simpson's diversity index across productive rearrangements. As stored in TCRdb, this immuneACCESS dataset retains in-frame rearrangements with V and J assigned. A fraction of the clones does not appear; measured against another copy, unresolved V genes explain less than half of the discrepancy, and the remainder lacks a known reason. V and J calls and clone size are copied from that table; D and trimming were computed from the DNA. The sample records around 71,000 clones, more than 75% of which are singletons. The ten largest clones take up approximately 1.8% of the sample.

Whole blood was collected in K2EDTA tubes by collaborating institutions according to the institutions' own protocols. For TCRbeta analysis, collaborators shipped samples as frozen whole blood, isolated PBMCs, or DNA extracted from either of those sample types. In regard to this clone: The specificity of this receptor is unknown. Qualities for individual bases were not recorded, and no much larger clone is one base off.

The germline V gene gives CDR1 as SGHTA and CDR2 as FQGNSA. From cysteine to phenylalanine, the CDR3 is 14 amino acids long. Kept here is only the CDR3 DNA, which spans 42 bases and is read in frame from base 1. V and J are truncated by 5 bases and 10 bases respectively, leaving an intervening sequence of 20 bases. The receptor chain draws on TRBV7-2 and TRBJ1-1, and TRBD1 may be the D gene, going by 5 matching bases. The specimen was peripheral blood. The TCR originated in an older woman with acute or convalescent COVID-19. The CDR3 region: CASSLTDTTSGAFF. The DNA sequence follows: TGTGCCAGCAGCCTTACGGACACAACCAGTGGAGCTTTCTTT.